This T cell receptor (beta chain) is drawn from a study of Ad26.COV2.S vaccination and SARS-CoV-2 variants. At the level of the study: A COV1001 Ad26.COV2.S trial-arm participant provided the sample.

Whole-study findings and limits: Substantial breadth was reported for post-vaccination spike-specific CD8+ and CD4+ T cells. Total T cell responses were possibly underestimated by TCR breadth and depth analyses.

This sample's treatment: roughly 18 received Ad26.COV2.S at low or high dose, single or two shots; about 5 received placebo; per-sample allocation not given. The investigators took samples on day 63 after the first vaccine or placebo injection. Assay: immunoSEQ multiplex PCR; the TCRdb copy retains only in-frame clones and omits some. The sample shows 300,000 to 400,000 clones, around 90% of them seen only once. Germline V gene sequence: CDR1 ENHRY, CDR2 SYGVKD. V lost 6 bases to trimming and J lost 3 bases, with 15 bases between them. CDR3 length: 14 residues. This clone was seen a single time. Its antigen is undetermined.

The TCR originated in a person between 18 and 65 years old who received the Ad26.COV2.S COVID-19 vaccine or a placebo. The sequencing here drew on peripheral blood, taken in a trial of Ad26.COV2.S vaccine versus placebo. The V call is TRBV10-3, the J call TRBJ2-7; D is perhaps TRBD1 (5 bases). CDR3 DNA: TGTGCCATCAGCAGTAAAGGGGTAGACTACGAGCAGTACTTC. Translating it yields CAISSKGVDYEQYF.